This passage covers 2 T cell receptor beta chains from one sample sequenced in a study of long-term antiretroviral therapy in people with HIV. It was version v3.0 of the immunoSEQ assay that was run at survey level. Using immunoSEQ multiplex PCR, the repertoire was profiled, and TCRdb retains in-frame clones only, with some absent. The data show around 8,600 clones, roughly 78% seen once. The sample in question was unsorted PBMCs, obtained 0.6 years before starting antiretroviral therapy. Every receptor here comes from a man aged 35 to 55 with HIV.

This clone was picked up one time. V is TRBV10-2 and J is TRBJ1-4, with 7 bases fitting TRBD1. Trimming took 8 bases from V and 8 from J; bases not matched to a gene: 5. CDR3 size: 12 residues. Germline V gene lookup returns CDR1 WSHSY and CDR2 SAAADI. The CDR3 DNA reads TGCGCCAGCCAAGAGACAGGGGAAAAACTGTTTTTT. Protein sequence: CASQETGEKLFF.

V usage is TRBV5-6 and J usage is TRBJ1-6; the D gene is possibly TRBD1 (6 bases). This CDR3 spans 15 amino acids. CDR1 is SGHDT, CDR2 YYEEEE, per germline. Trimming removed 1 base from V and 5 bases from J, with 10 bases in between. The CDR3 coding sequence is TGTGCCAGCAGCTTGAGGGGGAATAATAATTCACCCCTCCACTTT. Translated, it gives CASSLRGNNNSPLHF.